The table lists the clone carrying this T cell receptor beta chain with a few counts. Its antigen is unidentified. The same CDR3 can be traced to other DNA sequences in this sample. This entry belongs to a study of regulatory dendritic cells for organ transplantation. Whole-study findings and limits: Of resting T cell subsets, memory CD8+ had the most alloreactive clonotypes. Mature dendritic cells appeared to drive more memory CD8+ clonal expansion than regulatory ones.

Germline V gene lookup returns CDR1 SGDLS and CDR2 YYNGEE. This CDR3 comprises 14 residues. V shed 2 bases, J shed 1 base, and the junction held 2 bases outside the gene matches. Assay: immunoSEQ multiplex PCR; the TCRdb copy retains only in-frame clones and omits some. The sample holds some 10,000 clones, just over 70% seen once. This clonotype was sampled from a human donor in good health. Input material: memory CD8+ T cells from blood. Subset meaning: CD45RO+ memory T cells. The chain combines TRBV9 with TRBJ1-1; 7 positions agree with TRBD1. The CDR3 nucleotides are TGTGCCAGCAGCGTTGGGACAGAGAACACTGAAGCTTTCTTT. Translation: CASSVGTENTEAFF.